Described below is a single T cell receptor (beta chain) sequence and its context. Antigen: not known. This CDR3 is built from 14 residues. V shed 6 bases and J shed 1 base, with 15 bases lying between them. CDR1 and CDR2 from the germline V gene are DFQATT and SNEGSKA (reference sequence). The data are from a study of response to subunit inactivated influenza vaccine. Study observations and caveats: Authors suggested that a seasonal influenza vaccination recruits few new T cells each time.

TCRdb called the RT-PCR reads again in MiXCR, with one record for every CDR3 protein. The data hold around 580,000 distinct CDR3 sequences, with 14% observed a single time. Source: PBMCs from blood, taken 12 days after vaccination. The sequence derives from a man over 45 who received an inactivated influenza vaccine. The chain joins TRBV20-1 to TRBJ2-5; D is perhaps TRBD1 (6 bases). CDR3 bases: TGCAGTGCGACTCGCGGACAGACCCAAGAGACCCAGTACTTC. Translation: CSATRGQTQETQYF.